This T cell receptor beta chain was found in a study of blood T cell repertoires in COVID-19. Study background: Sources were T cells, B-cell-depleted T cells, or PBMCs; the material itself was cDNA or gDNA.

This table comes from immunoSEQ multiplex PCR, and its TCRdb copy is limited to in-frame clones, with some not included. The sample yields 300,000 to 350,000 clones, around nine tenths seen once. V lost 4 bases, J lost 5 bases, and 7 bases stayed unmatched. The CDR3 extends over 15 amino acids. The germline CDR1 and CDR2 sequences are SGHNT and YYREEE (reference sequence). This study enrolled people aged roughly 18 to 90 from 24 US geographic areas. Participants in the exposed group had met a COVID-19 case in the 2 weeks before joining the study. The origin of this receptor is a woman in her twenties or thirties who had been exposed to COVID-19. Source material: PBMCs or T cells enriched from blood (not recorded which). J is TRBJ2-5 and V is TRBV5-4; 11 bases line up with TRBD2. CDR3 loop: CASSLRLAGMETQYF. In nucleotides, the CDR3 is TGTGCCAGCAGCCTCAGACTAGCGGGAATGGAGACCCAGTACTTC.